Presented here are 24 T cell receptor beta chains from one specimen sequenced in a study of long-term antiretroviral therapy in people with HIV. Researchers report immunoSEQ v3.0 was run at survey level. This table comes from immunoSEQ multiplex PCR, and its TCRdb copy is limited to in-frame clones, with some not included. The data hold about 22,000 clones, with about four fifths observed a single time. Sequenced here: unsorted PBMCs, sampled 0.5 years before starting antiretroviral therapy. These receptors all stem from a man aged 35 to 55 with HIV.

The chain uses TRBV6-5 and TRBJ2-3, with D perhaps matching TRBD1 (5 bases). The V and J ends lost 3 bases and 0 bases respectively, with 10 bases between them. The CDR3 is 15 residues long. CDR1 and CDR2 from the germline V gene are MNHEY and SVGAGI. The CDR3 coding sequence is TGTGCCAGCAGTTATAGGGGCTACAGCACAGATACGCAGTATTTT. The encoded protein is CASSYRGYSTDTQYF.

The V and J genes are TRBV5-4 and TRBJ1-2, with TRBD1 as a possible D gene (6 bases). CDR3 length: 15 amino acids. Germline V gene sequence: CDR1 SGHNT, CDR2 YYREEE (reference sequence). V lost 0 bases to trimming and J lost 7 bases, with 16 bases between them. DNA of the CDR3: TGTGCCAGCAGCTTGGGGGGGGCAGGAGCGGGTGGCTACACCTTC. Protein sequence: CASSLGGAGAGGYTF.

CDR3 DNA sequence: TGTGCCACCAGCAGAGATCAGGGAGGGCACAATCAGCCCCAGCATTTT. It specifies CATSRDQGGHNQPQHF. J is TRBJ1-5 and V is TRBV15; perhaps TRBD1 as D (5 bases). V dropped 0 bases and J dropped 3 bases, with 12 bases sitting between them. In germline, CDR1 is LNHNV, CDR2 YYDKDF (reference sequence). This CDR3 has 16 amino acids.

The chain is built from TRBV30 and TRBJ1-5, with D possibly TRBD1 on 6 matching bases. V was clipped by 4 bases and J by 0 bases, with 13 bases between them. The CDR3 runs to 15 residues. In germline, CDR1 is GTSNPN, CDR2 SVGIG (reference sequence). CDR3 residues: CAWTPRGASNQPQHF. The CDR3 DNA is TGTGCCTGGACCCCTAGGGGGGCTAGCAATCAGCCCCAGCATTTT.

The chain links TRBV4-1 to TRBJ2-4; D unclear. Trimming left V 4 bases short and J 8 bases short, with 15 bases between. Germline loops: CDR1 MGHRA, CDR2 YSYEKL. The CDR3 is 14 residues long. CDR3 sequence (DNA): TGCGCCAGCAGCCTCCCCTCGGGCACGTACATTCAGTACTTC. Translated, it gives CASSLPSGTYIQYF.

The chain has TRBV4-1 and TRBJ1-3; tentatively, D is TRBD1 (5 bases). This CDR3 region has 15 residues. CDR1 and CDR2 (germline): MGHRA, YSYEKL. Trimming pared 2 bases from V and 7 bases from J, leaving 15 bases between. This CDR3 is CASSQRNFGGNTIYF. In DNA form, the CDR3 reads TGCGCCAGCAGCCAAAGAAACTTCGGGGGGAACACCATATATTTT.

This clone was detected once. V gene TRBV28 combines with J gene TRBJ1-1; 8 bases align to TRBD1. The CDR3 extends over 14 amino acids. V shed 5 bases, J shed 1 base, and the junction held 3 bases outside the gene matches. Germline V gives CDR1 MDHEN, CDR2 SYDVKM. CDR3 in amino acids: CASSVGQGNTEAFF. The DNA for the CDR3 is TGTGCCAGCAGTGTCGGACAGGGGAACACTGAAGCTTTCTTT.

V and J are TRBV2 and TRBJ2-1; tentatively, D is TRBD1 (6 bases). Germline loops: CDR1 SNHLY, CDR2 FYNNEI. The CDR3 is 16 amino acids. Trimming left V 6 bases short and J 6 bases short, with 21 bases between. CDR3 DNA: TGTGCCAGCAGCGTAGAAGGTGTGGGGGCGTTCAATGAGCAGTTCTTC. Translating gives CASSVEGVGAFNEQFF. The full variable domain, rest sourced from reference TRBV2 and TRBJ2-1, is EPEVTQTPSHQVTQMGQEVILRCVPISNHLYFYWYRQILGQKVEFLVSFYNNEISEKSEIFDDQFSVERPDGSNFTLKIRSTKLEDSAMYFCASSVEGVGAFNEQFFGPGTRLTVL.

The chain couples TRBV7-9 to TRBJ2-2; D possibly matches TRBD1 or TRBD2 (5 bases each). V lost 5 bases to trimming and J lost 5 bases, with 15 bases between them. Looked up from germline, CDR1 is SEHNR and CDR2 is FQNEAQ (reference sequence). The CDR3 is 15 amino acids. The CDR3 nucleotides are TGTGCCAGCAGCCCCCGGGGCCTAGGGACCGGGGAGCTGTTTTTT. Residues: CASSPRGLGTGELFF.

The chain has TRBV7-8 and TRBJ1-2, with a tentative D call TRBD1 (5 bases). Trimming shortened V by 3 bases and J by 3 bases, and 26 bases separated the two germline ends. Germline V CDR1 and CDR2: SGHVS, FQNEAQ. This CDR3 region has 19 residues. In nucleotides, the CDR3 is TGTGCCAGCAGCTTCACCATTGGGGGAAGAGGGGTAAAGGACTATGGCTACACCTTC. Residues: CASSFTIGGRGVKDYGYTF.

The CDR3 reads CASTSGTGEGYTF. The CDR3 bases are TGTGCCAGTACCTCCGGGACAGGAGAAGGCTACACCTTC. The V and J genes are TRBV19 and TRBJ1-2; 8 bases map to TRBD1. Germline loops: CDR1 LNHDA, CDR2 SQIVND (reference sequence). This CDR3 contains 13 residues. Trimming at V came to 7 bases and at J to 8 bases, leaving 9 bases not matched to a gene.

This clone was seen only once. CDR3 protein: CASSDLTGAQPQHF. CDR3 nucleotides: TGTGCCAGCAGTGACTTGACAGGGGCACAGCCCCAGCATTTT. The chain recombines TRBV2 with TRBJ1-5, with 8 bases aligning to TRBD1. CDR1 SNHLY and CDR2 FYNNEI come from the germline V gene. The V and J ends lost 3 bases and 7 bases, in that order; junction bases with no gene match: 5. CDR3 size: 14 residues.

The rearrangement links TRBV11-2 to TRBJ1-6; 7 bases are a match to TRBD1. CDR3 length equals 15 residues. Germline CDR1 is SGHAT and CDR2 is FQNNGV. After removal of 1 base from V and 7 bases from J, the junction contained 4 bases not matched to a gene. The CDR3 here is CASSLGRQGNSPLHF. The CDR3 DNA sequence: TGTGCCAGCAGCTTAGGCCGACAGGGCAATTCACCCCTCCACTTT.

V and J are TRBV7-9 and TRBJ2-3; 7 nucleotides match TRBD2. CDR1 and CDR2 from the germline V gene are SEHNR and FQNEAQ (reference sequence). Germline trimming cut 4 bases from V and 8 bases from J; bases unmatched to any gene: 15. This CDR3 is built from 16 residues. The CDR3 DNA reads TGTGCCAGCAGCTCAGAGCGGGGCTACCGCTTGGGTACGCAGTATTTT. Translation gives CASSSERGYRLGTQYF. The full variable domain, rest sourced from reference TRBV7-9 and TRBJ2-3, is DTGVSQNPRHKITKRGQNVTFRCDPISEHNRLYWYRQTLGQGPEFLTYFQNEAQLEKSRLLSDRFSAERPKGSFSTLEIQRTEQGDSAMYLCASSSERGYRLGTQYFGPGTRLTVL.

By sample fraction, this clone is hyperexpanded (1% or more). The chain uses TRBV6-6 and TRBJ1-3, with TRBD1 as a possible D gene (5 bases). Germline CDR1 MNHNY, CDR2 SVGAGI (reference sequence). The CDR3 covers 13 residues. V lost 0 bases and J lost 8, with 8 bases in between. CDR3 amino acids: CASSYSGEDTIYF. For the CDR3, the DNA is TGTGCCAGCAGTTACTCGGGGGAGGACACCATATATTTT.

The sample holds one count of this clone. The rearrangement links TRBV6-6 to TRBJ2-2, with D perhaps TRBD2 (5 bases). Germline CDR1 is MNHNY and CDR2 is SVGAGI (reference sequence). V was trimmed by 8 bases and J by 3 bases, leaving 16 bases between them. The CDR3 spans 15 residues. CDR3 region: CASRVDADYTGELFF. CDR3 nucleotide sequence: TGTGCCAGCCGGGTCGATGCGGACTACACCGGGGAGCTGTTTTTT.

This CDR3 is CASSLSGDYGYTF. CDR3 nucleotide sequence: TGCGCCAGCAGCTTGTCGGGGGATTATGGCTACACCTTC. This sequence joins TRBV5-1 and TRBJ1-2; D might be TRBD1 (5 bases). CDR3 length equals 13 residues. Trimming stripped 1 base from V and 5 bases from J, with 9 bases between. Germline lookup yields CDR1 SGHRS and CDR2 YFSETQ.

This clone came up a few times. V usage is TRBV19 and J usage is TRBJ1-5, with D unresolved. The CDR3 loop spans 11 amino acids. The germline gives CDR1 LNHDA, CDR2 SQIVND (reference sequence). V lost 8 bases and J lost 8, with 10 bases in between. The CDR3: CASGESKPQHF. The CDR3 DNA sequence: TGTGCCAGTGGAGAATCGAAGCCCCAGCATTTT.

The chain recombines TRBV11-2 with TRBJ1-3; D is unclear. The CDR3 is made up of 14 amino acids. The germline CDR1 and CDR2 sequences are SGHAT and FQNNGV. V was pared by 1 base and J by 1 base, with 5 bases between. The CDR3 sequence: CASSLGSSGNTIYF. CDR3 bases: TGTGCCAGCAGCTTAGGTAGTTCTGGAAACACCATATATTTT. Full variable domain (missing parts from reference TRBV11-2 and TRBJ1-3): EAGVAQSPRYKIIEKRQSVAFWCNPISGHATLYWYQQILGQGPKLLIQFQNNGVVDDSQLPKDRFSAERLKGVDSTLKIQPAKLEDSAVYLCASSLGSSGNTIYFGEGSWLTVV.

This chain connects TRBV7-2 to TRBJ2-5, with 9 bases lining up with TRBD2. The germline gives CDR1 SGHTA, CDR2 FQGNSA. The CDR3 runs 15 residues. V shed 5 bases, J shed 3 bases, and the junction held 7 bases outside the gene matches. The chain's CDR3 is CASSPRLAEKETQYF. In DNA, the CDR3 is TGTGCCAGCAGCCCACGACTAGCGGAGAAAGAGACCCAGTACTTC.

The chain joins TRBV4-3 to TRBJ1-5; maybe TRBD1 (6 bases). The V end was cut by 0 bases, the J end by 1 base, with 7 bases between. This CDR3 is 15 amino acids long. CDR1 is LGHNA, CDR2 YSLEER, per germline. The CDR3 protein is CASSQDRGSNQPQHF. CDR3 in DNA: TGCGCCAGCAGCCAAGACAGGGGAAGCAATCAGCCCCAGCATTTT.

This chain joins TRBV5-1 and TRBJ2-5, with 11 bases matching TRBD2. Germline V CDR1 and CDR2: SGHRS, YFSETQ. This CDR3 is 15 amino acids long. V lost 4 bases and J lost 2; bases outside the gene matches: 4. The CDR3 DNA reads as TGCGCCAGCAGCGGGACTAGCGGACCTCAAGAGACCCAGTACTTC. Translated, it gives CASSGTSGPQETQYF.

CDR3 region: CAWVAGHTTGELFF. CDR3 coding DNA: TGTGCCTGGGTAGCGGGTCACACCACCGGGGAGCTGTTTTTT. The V gene is TRBV30, the J gene TRBJ2-2, with 7 bases identical to TRBD2. CDR3 size: 14 residues. CDR1 and CDR2 from the germline V gene are GTSNPN and SVGIG (reference sequence). The trim removed 5 bases at V and 4 bases at J, leaving 7 bases unmatched.

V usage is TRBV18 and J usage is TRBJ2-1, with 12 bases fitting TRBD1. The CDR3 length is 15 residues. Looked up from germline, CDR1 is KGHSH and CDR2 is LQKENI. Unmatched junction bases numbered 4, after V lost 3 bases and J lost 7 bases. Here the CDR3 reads CASSPGTGGLNEQFF. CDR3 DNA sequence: TGTGCCAGCTCACCTGGGACAGGGGGCTTAAATGAGCAGTTCTTC.